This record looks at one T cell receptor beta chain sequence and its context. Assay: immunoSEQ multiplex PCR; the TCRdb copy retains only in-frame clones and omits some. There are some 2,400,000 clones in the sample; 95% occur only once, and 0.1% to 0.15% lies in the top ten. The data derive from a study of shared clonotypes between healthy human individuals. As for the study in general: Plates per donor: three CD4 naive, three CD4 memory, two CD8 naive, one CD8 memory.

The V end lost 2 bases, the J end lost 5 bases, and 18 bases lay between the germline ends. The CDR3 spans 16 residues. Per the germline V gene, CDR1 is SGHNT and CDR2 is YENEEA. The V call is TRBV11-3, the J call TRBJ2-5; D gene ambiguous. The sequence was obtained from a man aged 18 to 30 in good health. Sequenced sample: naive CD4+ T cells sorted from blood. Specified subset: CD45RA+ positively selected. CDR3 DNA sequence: TGTGCCAGCAGCTTACGCTCCGGCGGCCCGAGGGAGACCCAGTACTTC. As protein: CASSLRSGGPRETQYF.